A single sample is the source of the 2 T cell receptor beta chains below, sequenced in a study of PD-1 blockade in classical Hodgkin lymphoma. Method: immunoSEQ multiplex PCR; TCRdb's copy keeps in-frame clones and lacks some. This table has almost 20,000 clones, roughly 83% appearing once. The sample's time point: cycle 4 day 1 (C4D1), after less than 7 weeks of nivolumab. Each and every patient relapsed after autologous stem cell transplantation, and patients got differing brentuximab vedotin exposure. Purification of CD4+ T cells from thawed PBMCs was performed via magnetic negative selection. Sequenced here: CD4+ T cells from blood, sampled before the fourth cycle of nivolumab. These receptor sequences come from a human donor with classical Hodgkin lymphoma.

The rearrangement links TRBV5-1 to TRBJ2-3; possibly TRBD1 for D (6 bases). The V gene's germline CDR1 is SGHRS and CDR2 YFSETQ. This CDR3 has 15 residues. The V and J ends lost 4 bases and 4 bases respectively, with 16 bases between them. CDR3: CASSLMGHFADTQYF. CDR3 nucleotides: TGCGCCAGCAGCCTCATGGGACATTTCGCAGATACGCAGTATTTT.

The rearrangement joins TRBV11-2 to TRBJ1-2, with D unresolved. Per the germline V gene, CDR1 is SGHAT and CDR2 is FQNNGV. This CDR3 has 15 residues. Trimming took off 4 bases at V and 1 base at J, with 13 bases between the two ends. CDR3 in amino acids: CASSSLRKDNYGYTF. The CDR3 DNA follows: TGTGCCAGCAGCTCCCTGCGAAAGGATAACTATGGCTACACCTTC.